This T cell receptor beta chain originates from a study of identical twins. Study-wide points: Insertions were reduced in abundant cord blood beta clonotypes but not in memory repertoires.

Everyone who gave samples was a healthy Caucasian. To note about this clonotype: The antigen is not known.

Per germline, CDR1 LGHNA and CDR2 YNFKEQ. The length of the CDR3 is 17 residues. The J segment lost 4 bases and the V segment lost 1 base, leaving 7 bases of the junction unmatched. A universal primer site was incorporated via template switching, and the cDNA contained unique molecular identifiers. TCRdb re-derived calls from the 5' RACE reads in MiXCR, one entry per CDR3 protein. The sample has under 500,000 distinct CDR3 sequences, 13% to 15% seen once. In addition, the sample was reused for a study of yellow fever vaccine responses in identical twins.

V gene TRBV4-2 combines with J gene TRBJ2-1; 10 bases map to TRBD2. The sequenced sample consisted of CD4+ T cells sorted from blood. This clonotype was sampled from a woman aged 18-35 years in good health. The DNA for the CDR3 is TGTGCCAGCAGCCAAGTAAGCGGGGGGGTCCTGTACAATGAGCAGTTCTTC. Protein product: CASSQVSGGVLYNEQFF.